Reported below is one T cell receptor (beta chain). This sample is part of a study of CXCR3-negative and CXCR3-positive naive CD8 T cells. All TRB cDNA libraries came from 5' RACE performed with UMI labels. TCRdb reanalyzed the 5' RACE reads and collapses them to one entry per CDR3 protein, without DNA. Its table records roughly 48,000 distinct CDR3 sequences. This CDR3 is 13 amino acids long. The germline gives CDR1 KGHDR, CDR2 SFDVKD. Input material: memory CD8+ T cells from blood. The rearrangement links TRBV24-1 to TRBJ1-5; TCRdb selects TRBD1, and the lack of DNA leaves this call unchecked. The clonotype originates from a human donor in good health. Some clones in this sample may be carry-over from other donors' samples. CDR3 sequence: CATRQGSNQPQHF.